The clone carrying this T cell receptor beta chain was picked up many times. TCR beta CDR3 regions were amplified from RNA transcripts. First-round RT-PCR with HTBI primers preceded a second-round multiplex PCR. In TCRdb, the multiplex PCR reads were re-called with MiXCR into one record per CDR3 protein. The top ten hold approximately 13% of the sample, which has 300,000 or so distinct CDR3 sequences, roughly a sixth seen once. V was clipped by 7 bases and J by 3 bases, with 13 bases between them. The CDR3 spans 13 residues. From fresh peripheral blood, 8.5 to 10 ml in volume, the PBMCs were obtained. The sample originates from a study of Graves' ophthalmopathy and Graves' hyperthyroidism.

This chain joins TRBV12-3 or TRBV12-4 and TRBJ2-7; maybe TRBD2 (6 bases). The specimen sequenced was peripheral blood. The source of this sequence is an adult man with Graves' ophthalmopathy. The CDR3 sequence is CASKKWGDYEQYF. The CDR3 DNA sequence: TGTGCCAGCAAAAAGTGGGGGGACTACGAGCAGTACTTC.